The 3 T cell receptor beta chains listed next were all sequenced from one sample in a study of human T cells and chemical hapten exposure. The sample's time point: patch test 2, 6 weeks after DPC sensitization. As for treatment: therapeutic diphenylcyclopropenone sensitization with weekly scalp DPC. TCRdb processed the RACE reads anew with MiXCR; each CDR3 protein has one entry. The sample lists 140,000 or so distinct CDR3 sequences, 10% to 15% seen once, with more than 1.1% in the top ten. Material: whole blood, obtained in connection with sensitization to the hapten diphenylcyclopropenone (DPC). The receptors originated from a woman between 50 and 59 years old with alopecia areata. Some clones in this sample may be carry-over from other donors' samples.

The V call is TRBV5-1, the J call TRBJ2-7; D is unresolved. The CDR3 is made up of 15 amino acids. V shed 2 bases and J shed 1 base, with 13 bases lying between them. Germline V gives CDR1 SGHRS, CDR2 YFSETQ. This CDR3 reads CASSFTQRTSYEQYF. CDR3 bases: TGCGCCAGCAGCTTCACCCAGCGAACTTCCTACGAGCAGTACTTC.

The V and J genes are TRBV28 and TRBJ2-5, with 8 nucleotides matching TRBD2. The germline gives CDR1 MDHEN, CDR2 SYDVKM. Unmatched junction bases numbered 8, after V lost 0 bases and J lost 5 bases. CDR3 size: 16 residues. The CDR3 loop reads CASSLWAGGDMETQYF. DNA for the CDR3: TGTGCCAGCAGTTTATGGGCGGGAGGAGATATGGAGACCCAGTACTTC.

Ten or more counts support this clonotype. The chain is built from TRBV11-2 and TRBJ1-4; 9 nucleotides agree with TRBD1. Trimming cost V 5 bases and J 4 bases; bases outside gene matches: 8. The CDR3 loop spans 16 amino acids. CDR1 is SGHAT and CDR2 is FQNNGV in the germline V gene. CDR3 nucleotide sequence: TGTGCCAGCAGCCAAACGACAGGGGGGATTAATGAAAAACTGTTTTTT. Translating gives CASSQTTGGINEKLFF. The whole variable domain, filled in from reference TRBV11-2 and TRBJ1-4, reads EAGVAQSPRYKIIEKRQSVAFWCNPISGHATLYWYQQILGQGPKLLIQFQNNGVVDDSQLPKDRFSAERLKGVDSTLKIQPAKLEDSAVYLCASSQTTGGINEKLFFGSGTQLSVL.